The 20 T cell receptor beta chains presented below share a single source sample, sequenced in a study of shared clonotypes between healthy human individuals (TCRdb year 2020). CD8 naive samples were obtained by positive selection for CCR7 among CD45RO-negative cells, yielding a CD45RA+CCR7+ population from which TemRA cells were excluded. Library preparation was by the immunoSEQ multiplex PCR assay. This immuneACCESS table, as held by TCRdb, lists in-frame sequences with V and J called but not all clones. Of the missing ones, under half trace to an unresolved V gene in checked studies; the others have no known cause. The sample data list about 800,000 clones, and about 96% of these were observed just once. Of the sample, less than 0.25% is held by the ten largest clones. Sequences were obtained from naive CD8+ T cells sorted from blood. The cell subset or site tag for this specimen amounts to: CD45RA+CCR7+. These TCRs come from a man aged 25 to 40 in good health.

The chain recombines TRBV27 with TRBJ1-1; D remains unclear. This CDR3 is built from 15 residues. With 1 base removed from V and 0 bases from J, the gap between germline ends came to 9 bases. Germline CDR1 is MNHEY and CDR2 is SMNVEV (reference sequence). Here the CDR3 reads CASSLFGGVNTEAFF. CDR3 coding DNA: TGTGCCAGCAGTTTATTTGGCGGGGTGAACACTGAAGCTTTCTTT.

With regard to this clone: The same CDR3 can be traced to other DNA sequences in this sample. The chain combines TRBV6-5 with TRBJ1-5, with no clear D. Trimming pared 0 bases from V and 6 bases from J, leaving 6 bases between. CDR3 size: 13 residues. In germline, CDR1 is MNHEY, CDR2 SVGAGI. The CDR3: CASSYSRTQPQHF. The CDR3 DNA is TGTGCCAGCAGTTACTCGAGGACTCAGCCCCAGCATTTT.

The V call is TRBV4-1, the J call TRBJ2-1, with 11 bases that match TRBD2. The trim removed 2 bases at V and 4 bases at J, leaving 1 base unmatched. The CDR3 is made up of 15 amino acids. Germline V gene lookup returns CDR1 MGHRA and CDR2 YSYEKL. CDR3 DNA: TGCGCCAGCAGCCAAATAGCGGGAGGGTACAATGAGCAGTTCTTC. Translating gives CASSQIAGGYNEQFF.

Regarding this clone: Distinct nucleotide sequences in the sample also encode this CDR3. The J gene is TRBJ2-7, the V gene TRBV28, with 9 positions matching TRBD1. The J segment lost 0 bases and the V segment lost 2 bases, leaving 2 bases of the junction unmatched. Germline CDR1 is MDHEN and CDR2 is SYDVKM. This CDR3 has 15 residues. The CDR3: CASSLDRGISYEQYF. CDR3 nucleotides: TGTGCCAGCAGTTTAGACAGGGGGATCTCCTACGAGCAGTACTTC.

The genes are TRBV7-8 and TRBJ2-2, with a weak D call TRBD1 (6 bases). Trimming shortened V by 8 bases and J by 4 bases, and 20 bases separated the two germline ends. This CDR3 contains 16 residues. Germline V gives CDR1 SGHVS, CDR2 FQNEAQ. Here the CDR3 DNA reads TGTGCCAGCGAGTTACCGGGACACCACTCCACCGGGGAGCTGTTTTTT. Its translation is CASELPGHHSTGELFF.

This sequence joins TRBV14 and TRBJ2-7; 8 nucleotides align to TRBD2. This CDR3 spans 14 amino acids. J gave up 4 bases and V 1 base, and 3 bases lay outside the gene matches. Germline values: CDR1 SGHDN, CDR2 FVKESK. CDR3 residues: CASSQAGGPYEQYF. CDR3 coding DNA: TGTGCCAGCAGCCAAGCGGGAGGGCCGTACGAGCAGTACTTC.

V usage is TRBV7-9 and J usage is TRBJ1-1; tentatively, D is TRBD1 (5 bases). The CDR3 length is 14 residues. Trimming stripped 4 bases from V and 1 base from J, with 10 bases between. Per germline, CDR1 SEHNR and CDR2 FQNEAQ (reference sequence). CDR3 loop: CASSSGGGNTEAFF. As DNA, the CDR3 is TGTGCCAGCAGCTCGGGGGGAGGGAACACTGAAGCTTTCTTT.

To note about this clone: Different DNA sequences within this sample yield the same CDR3. The V and J genes are TRBV5-1 and TRBJ2-5; D gene unclear. The germline gives CDR1 SGHRS, CDR2 YFSETQ. Trimming removed 3 bases at V and 0 bases at J, with 0 bases between. CDR3 length: 11 residues. DNA of the CDR3: TGCGCCAGCAGCTACCAAGAGACCCAGTACTTC. It encodes CASSYQETQYF.

The chain has TRBV18 and TRBJ2-2, with 11 bases that match TRBD1. The CDR3 extends over 17 amino acids. Germline CDR1 KGHSH, CDR2 LQKENI. Trimming at V came to 2 bases and at J to 0 bases, leaving 2 bases not matched to a gene. The DNA of the CDR3 is TGTGCCAGCTCACCATGGGACAGGGGGTCGAACACCGGGGAGCTGTTTTTT. Translated, it gives CASSPWDRGSNTGELFF.

This clone was detected only once. The V call is TRBV29-1, the J call TRBJ2-3; D might be TRBD2 (5 bases). There are 14 residues in the CDR3. Per germline, CDR1 SQVTM and CDR2 ANQGSEA. Trimming removed 3 bases at V and 0 bases at J, with 10 bases between. The CDR3 DNA reads as TGCAGCGTTGACGGGATTCCTAGCACAGATACGCAGTATTTT. Its protein is CSVDGIPSTDTQYF.

The CDR3 sequence is CSVEEGPPTYEQYF. The CDR3 DNA is TGCAGCGTTGAAGAGGGACCGCCAACCTACGAGCAGTACTTC. The chain combines TRBV29-1 with TRBJ2-7; D tentatively fits TRBD1 or TRBD2 (5 bases each). CDR1 and CDR2 (germline): SQVTM, ANQGSEA. The CDR3 totals 14 residues. Trimming cost V 0 bases and J 2 bases, with 11 bases left between them.

The chain couples TRBV6-5 to TRBJ2-1; D is undetermined. Germline V gene data show CDR1 as MNHEY and CDR2 as SVGAGI. V was cut by 0 bases and J by 8 bases, with 8 bases left in between. The CDR3 covers 13 residues. The CDR3 DNA follows: TGTGCCAGCAGTTACTCGAAAGCAGATGAGCAGTTCTTC. Protein sequence: CASSYSKADEQFF.

This rearrangement joins TRBV7-9 to TRBJ1-4; D gene ambiguous. The CDR3 is 12 residues long. Germline V gives CDR1 SEHNR, CDR2 FQNEAQ (reference sequence). Deletions cut 3 bases from V and 7 bases from J, with 6 bases between. The CDR3 bases are TGTGCCAGCAGCTTTCCCAGTGAAAAACTGTTTTTT. Protein sequence: CASSFPSEKLFF.

In regard to this clone: Other DNA sequences in this specimen translate into the identical CDR3. The chain has TRBV7-9 and TRBJ2-1, with D unresolved. The CDR3 sequence is 11 residues long. Per the germline V gene, CDR1 is SEHNR and CDR2 is FQNEAQ (reference sequence). V was cut by 3 bases and J by 8 bases, with 5 bases left in between. In nucleotides, the CDR3 is TGTGCCAGCAGCTTCTCTCATGAGCAGTTCTTC. Protein: CASSFSHEQFF.

The chain has TRBV7-2 and TRBJ2-7, with D perhaps matching TRBD2 (5 bases). The germline CDR1 and CDR2 sequences are SGHTA and FQGNSA. V was pared by 1 base and J by 6 bases, with 10 bases between. This CDR3 contains 13 residues. The CDR3 here is CASSLVSRGEQYF. Written as DNA, the CDR3 is TGTGCCAGCAGCTTAGTTAGCCGGGGCGAGCAGTACTTC. Full variable domain (rest looked up from reference TRBV7-2 and TRBJ2-7): GAGVSQSPSNKVTEKGKDVELRCDPISGHTALYWYRQSLGQGLEFLIYFQGNSAPDKSGLPSDRFSAERTGGSVSTLTIQRTQQEDSAVYLCASSLVSRGEQYFGPGTRLTVT.

The chain couples TRBV10-2 to TRBJ2-7, with 7 bases identical to TRBD2. The germline V gene encodes CDR1 WSHSY and CDR2 SAAADI. V lost 0 bases, J lost 6 bases, and 5 bases stayed unmatched. CDR3 length equals 14 residues. CDR3 region: CASSESPIAGEQYF. Here the CDR3 DNA reads TGCGCCAGCAGTGAGTCCCCAATAGCGGGCGAGCAGTACTTC.

The chain is built from TRBV4-1 and TRBJ2-6; D might be TRBD2 (6 bases). This CDR3 region has 16 residues. The V gene's germline CDR1 is MGHRA and CDR2 YSYEKL. Trimming took off 1 base at V and 7 bases at J, with 14 bases between the two ends. This CDR3 reads CASSQVEGFGANVLTF. CDR3 sequence (DNA): TGCGCCAGCAGCCAAGTGGAGGGTTTTGGAGCCAACGTCCTGACTTTC.

This clone was observed a single time. The gene calls are TRBV9 and TRBJ1-2; weak D call: TRBD1 (6 bases). Trimming stripped 0 bases from V and 8 bases from J, with 17 bases between. This CDR3 is built from 15 residues. Germline CDR1 reads SGDLS; CDR2 reads YYNGEE. This CDR3 is CASSVAPQGKDGYTF. CDR3 nucleotides: TGTGCCAGCAGCGTAGCTCCCCAGGGGAAGGACGGCTACACCTTC.

The gene calls are TRBV11-3 and TRBJ2-2; 13 nucleotides agree with TRBD2. The CDR3 has 16 amino acids. Germline lookup yields CDR1 SGHNT and CDR2 YENEEA. With 5 bases clipped from V and 8 bases from J, the junction kept 8 bases outside the gene matches. CDR3 amino acids: CASSPRTSGSSGELFF. The CDR3 bases are TGTGCCAGCAGCCCACGGACTAGCGGGAGTTCAGGGGAGCTGTTTTTT.

This clone came up once. The V and J genes are TRBV27 and TRBJ2-7; the match to TRBD1 covers 9 bases. This CDR3 comprises 14 residues. From germline, CDR1 is MNHEY and CDR2 SMNVEV (reference sequence). V lost 8 bases and J lost 6; bases outside the gene matches: 11. CDR3 DNA: TGTGCCAGCCGGCGACCCGGGACAGGGATCGAGCAGTACTTC. It specifies CASRRPGTGIEQYF.